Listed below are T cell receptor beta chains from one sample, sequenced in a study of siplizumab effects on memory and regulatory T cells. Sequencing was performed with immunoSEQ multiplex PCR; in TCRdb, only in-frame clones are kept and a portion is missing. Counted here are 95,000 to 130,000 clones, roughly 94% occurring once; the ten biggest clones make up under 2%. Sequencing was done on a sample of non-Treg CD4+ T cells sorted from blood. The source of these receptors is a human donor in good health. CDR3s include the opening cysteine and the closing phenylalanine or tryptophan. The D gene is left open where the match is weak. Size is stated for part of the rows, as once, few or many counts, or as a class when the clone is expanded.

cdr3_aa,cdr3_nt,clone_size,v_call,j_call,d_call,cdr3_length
CASSLAGTRRTGVRETQYF,TGTGCCAGCAGCTTAGCGGGAACTCGCCGGACAGGGGTCAGGGAGACCCAGTACTTC,.,TRBV7-8,TRBJ2-5,TRBD1,19
CASSRPGYEQYF,TGTGCCAGCAGCCGTCCCGGCTACGAGCAGTACTTC,.,TRBV7-8,TRBJ2-7,.,12
CASSFEGGGPQHF,TGCGCCAGCAGCTTTGAGGGGGGAGGGCCCCAGCATTTT,.,TRBV5-1,TRBJ1-5,.,13
CAIAGTDTQYF,TGTGCCATCGCAGGGACAGATACGCAGTATTTT,.,TRBV10-3,TRBJ2-3,.,11
CASSLTDSSGNTIYF,TGTGCCAGCAGCCTAACCGACTCCTCTGGAAACACCATATATTTT,.,TRBV11-2,TRBJ1-3,.,15
CASSTLQGGSYEQYF,TGTGCCAGCAGTACCCTACAGGGTGGGAGCTACGAGCAGTACTTC,.,TRBV27,TRBJ2-7,.,15
CASSLGRENTEAFF,TGTGCCAGCAGCTTGGGACGGGAAAACACTGAAGCTTTCTTT,once,TRBV11-1,TRBJ1-1,.,14
CASSARWVSGNTIYF,TGTGCCAGTAGCGCCCGATGGGTCTCTGGAAACACCATATATTTT,once,TRBV19,TRBJ1-3,.,15
CASRSQRLDYGYTF,TGTGCCAGTAGGAGCCAGCGTCTTGACTATGGCTACACCTTC,.,TRBV19,TRBJ1-2,.,14
CASSLNRGQSYEQYF,TGTGCCAGCAGCTTAAACAGGGGGCAGTCTTACGAGCAGTACTTC,.,TRBV11-3,TRBJ2-7,TRBD1,15
CASSPRSANTIYF,TGTGCCAGCAGCCCACGGTCTGCGAACACCATATATTTT,.,TRBV7-2,TRBJ1-3,.,13
CASSLFRGKDTGELFF,TGTGCCAGCAGCTTGTTCAGGGGGAAGGACACCGGGGAGCTGTTTTTT,once,TRBV5-6,TRBJ2-2,TRBD1,16
CASSMGSRGLSRNIQYF,TGTGCCAGTAGTATGGGTTCCAGGGGGCTAAGTCGAAACATTCAGTACTTC,.,TRBV19,TRBJ2-4,TRBD1,17
CASSLNRVSYGNTIYF,TGTGCCAGCAGCTTAAACAGGGTGTCCTATGGAAACACCATATATTTT,.,TRBV7-9,TRBJ1-3,.,16
CASSEALGPLEGFYEQYF,TGTGCCAGCAGTGAAGCTTTAGGGCCCCTGGAGGGGTTCTACGAGCAGTACTTC,once,TRBV6-1,TRBJ2-7,.,18
CASTYGTSVRETQYF,TGTGCCAGCACGTACGGGACTAGCGTGAGAGAGACCCAGTACTTC,.,TRBV6-6,TRBJ2-5,TRBD2,15
CASSYPLLSYNSPLHF,TGTGCCAGCAGTTACCCCCTCCTTTCCTATAATTCACCCCTCCACTTT,.,TRBV6-6,TRBJ1-6,.,16
CASSSFGTESTDTQYF,TGTGCCAGCAGTAGTTTCGGGACAGAGAGCACAGATACGCAGTATTTT,.,TRBV28,TRBJ2-3,TRBD1,16
CASSLGLAGGLETQYF,TGTGCCAGCAGCCTCGGACTAGCGGGGGGGCTGGAGACCCAGTACTTC,.,TRBV7-8,TRBJ2-5,TRBD2,16
CASSVDPQGANLDGYTF,TGTGCCAGCAGCGTAGACCCGCAGGGGGCGAATTTAGATGGCTACACCTTC,.,TRBV9,TRBJ1-2,TRBD1,17
CASSQQGNTEAFF,TGTGCCAGCAGTCAACAGGGGAACACTGAAGCTTTCTTT,.,TRBV2,TRBJ1-1,.,13
CASSLGRLEEQFF,TGTGCCAGCAGCTTAGGACGACTTGAGGAGCAGTTCTTC,.,TRBV7-8,TRBJ2-1,.,13
CASSGQVGEQYF,TGTGCCAGCAGTGGACAGGTTGGCGAGCAGTACTTC,.,TRBV6-5,TRBJ2-7,TRBD1,12
CASSPPHNEGGLTDTQYF,TGTGCCAGCAGCCCACCCCACAACGAGGGGGGGCTCACAGATACGCAGTATTTT,.,TRBV4-2,TRBJ2-3,.,18
CASSPRSPGQGVNTEAFF,TGTGCCAGTAGTCCACGGTCCCCAGGACAGGGCGTGAACACTGAAGCTTTCTTT,.,TRBV19,TRBJ1-1,TRBD1,18
CASSYQRNYGYTF,TGTGCCAGCAGTTACCAGCGAAACTATGGCTACACCTTC,.,TRBV6-5,TRBJ1-2,.,13
CASSLAGVRRNEQFF,TGTGCCAGCAGCTTAGCGGGGGTCAGGCGGAATGAGCAGTTCTTC,.,TRBV7-9,TRBJ2-1,.,15
CASSLDLSGAGTQYF,TGTGCCAGCAGCTTAGATCTCTCGGGGGCGGGTACGCAGTATTTT,.,TRBV11-3,TRBJ2-3,.,15
CASGLAPGQGIYNEQFF,TGTGCTAGTGGTTTGGCACCGGGACAGGGGATCTACAATGAGCAGTTCTTC,.,TRBV12-5,TRBJ2-1,TRBD1,17
CASSTRVGTGELFF,TGTGCCAGTAGTACCAGAGTAGGAACCGGGGAGCTGTTTTTT,.,TRBV19,TRBJ2-2,.,14
CASSIDTPFSPLHF,TGTGCCAGCAGTATAGACACGCCGTTTTCACCCCTCCACTTT,.,TRBV27,TRBJ1-6,.,14
CASSPSGYTEAFF,TGTGCCAGCAGCCCATCGGGATACACTGAAGCTTTCTTT,.,TRBV6-5,TRBJ1-1,.,13
CASSQGVLAGMGTQYF,TGCGCCAGCAGCCAGGGGGTCCTGGCGGGGATGGGGACCCAGTACTTC,.,TRBV4-1,TRBJ2-5,.,16
CASSAGFATEAFF,TGTGCCAGCAGTGCGGGTTTTGCCACTGAAGCTTTCTTT,.,TRBV6-1,TRBJ1-1,.,13
CASSLGRATNEKLFF,TGTGCCAGCAGCTTAGGCAGGGCAACTAATGAAAAACTGTTTTTT,.,TRBV11-2,TRBJ1-4,.,15
CSVDRSGQGIYEQFF,TGCAGCGTTGACCGATCGGGACAGGGGATCTATGAGCAGTTCTTC,.,TRBV29-1,TRBJ2-1,TRBD1,15
CASSLRESYGYTF,TGTGCCAGCAGCTTGAGGGAGTCCTATGGCTACACCTTC,.,TRBV5-4,TRBJ1-2,.,13
CASSQGLGADTQYF,TGTGCCAGCAGCCAAGGACTAGGAGCAGATACGCAGTATTTT,.,TRBV7-3,TRBJ2-3,TRBD2,14
CASSLVTGTSGGETQYF,TGTGCCAGCAGCTTAGTGACCGGGACTAGCGGGGGTGAGACCCAGTACTTC,.,TRBV11-2,TRBJ2-5,TRBD2,17
CASSVGGAETQYF,TGTGCCAGCAGCGTAGGTGGGGCAGAGACCCAGTACTTC,.,TRBV9,TRBJ2-5,.,13
CASSYSSANYGYTF,TGTGCCAGCAGTTACTCGTCTGCTAACTATGGCTACACCTTC,.,TRBV6-6,TRBJ1-2,.,14
CASSGRGTLYSGANVLTF,TGTGCCAGCAGTGGCCGGGGGACACTCTACTCTGGGGCCAACGTCCTGACTTTC,once,TRBV6-1,TRBJ2-6,.,18
CASGLSLGAGATNEKLFF,TGTGCTAGTGGTTTGTCCCTCGGGGCGGGGGCAACTAATGAAAAACTGTTTTTT,.,TRBV12-5,TRBJ1-4,.,18
CASSPYSGLNEKLFF,TGTGCCAGCTCGCCTTATTCGGGACTTAATGAAAAACTGTTTTTT,.,TRBV18,TRBJ1-4,.,15
CASRGQGPGGYTF,TGTGCCAGCAGAGGACAGGGGCCAGGTGGCTACACCTTC,.,TRBV2,TRBJ1-2,TRBD1,13
CASSVRDGIEAFF,TGTGCCAGCAGCGTAAGGGACGGGATTGAAGCTTTCTTT,.,TRBV9,TRBJ1-1,.,13
CASSEQGFYGYTF,TGTGCCAGCAGTGAACAGGGATTCTATGGCTACACCTTC,.,TRBV25-1,TRBJ1-2,.,13
CASSGMGQETQYF,TGTGCCAGCAGTGGGATGGGCCAAGAGACCCAGTACTTC,.,TRBV2,TRBJ2-5,.,13
CASSGGSGDTQYF,TGTGCCAGCAGCGGGGGTAGTGGAGATACGCAGTATTTT,.,TRBV2,TRBJ2-3,.,13
CASSFAGGLIIEQFF,TGTGCCAGCAGCTTTGCTGGGGGCCTTATCATTGAGCAGTTCTTC,.,TRBV5-4,TRBJ2-1,.,15
CASSPTRQETQYF,TGCGCCAGCAGCCCTACAAGACAAGAGACCCAGTACTTC,.,TRBV5-1,TRBJ2-5,.,13
CASSLGRGPASTDTQYF,TGTGCCAGCAGCTTGGGGAGGGGCCCGGCTAGCACAGATACGCAGTATTTT,.,TRBV7-9,TRBJ2-3,TRBD2,17
CASSLSGTGEETQYF,TGTGCCAGCAGCTTAAGTGGGACAGGGGAAGAGACCCAGTACTTC,.,TRBV7-9,TRBJ2-5,TRBD1,15
CASSPWGPSWQPQHF,TGTGCCAGCAGCCCATGGGGTCCTTCGTGGCAGCCCCAGCATTTT,.,TRBV7-8,TRBJ1-5,.,15
CASSFRVTGELFF,TGTGCCAGCAGCTTCAGGGTAACCGGGGAGCTGTTTTTT,.,TRBV7-9,TRBJ2-2,.,13
CASSRPGQGVYGYTF,TGTGCCAGCAGTCGTCCGGGACAGGGAGTCTATGGCTACACCTTC,.,TRBV7-9,TRBJ1-2,TRBD1,15
CAWTRGLYQEETQYF,TGTGCCTGGACTAGGGGGCTCTATCAGGAAGAGACCCAGTACTTC,.,TRBV30,TRBJ2-5,TRBD1,15
CASSLGPIGQETQYF,TGCGCCAGCAGCTTAGGGCCGATAGGCCAAGAGACCCAGTACTTC,.,TRBV5-1,TRBJ2-5,.,15